This TCR beta chain was recorded in a study of blood T cell repertoires in COVID-19 (dated by TCRdb to about 2020). Study-level background: Collaborator samples came from the United States, Italy and Spain and covered acute and convalescent phases of COVID-19. The samples were drawn from the first 160 participants of the ongoing ImmuneRACE study and from 950 to 1,500 subjects provided by 6 global collaborators. Sample metadata almost always included a de-identified subject ID, COVID-19 status, age in years and sex. Where available, HLA class I and class II types were taken from metadata supplied by the sample provider and were not determined by assay-based typing. A freely available public database, intended as a resource for researchers studying the immune response to SARS-CoV-2, is where the repertoires were released. Deeply sampled blood TCRbeta repertoires from subjects exposed to, actively infected with, or recovered from COVID-19 were included in the dataset. The material from the prospective study consisted of cDNA or gDNA derived from T cells, B-cell-depleted T cells, or PBMCs. General study outcomes and caveats: The quantity of clinical and demographic metadata differed by source and by participant and was supplied without curation.

TCRbeta CDR3 regions were amplified from genomic DNA using the immunoSEQ Assay, a bias-controlled multiplex PCR. The original methods were these. Within the assay, amplification of reference gene primers was used to estimate how many nucleated cells each sample contained. Sequence reads were collapsed and filtered to measure the absolute abundance of every unique TCRbeta CDR3 rearrangement. For each sample, productive Simpson clonality was calculated as the square root of Simpson's diversity index over productive rearrangements. TCRdb limited this immuneACCESS table to in-frame rearrangements with V and J called. A share of clones is missing; checked studies link under half to unresolved V genes, and the rest is unexplained. V and J calls and clone size are as listed in that table; D and trimming were resolved from the DNA. The sample table contains 100,000 to 150,000 clones; only one count was recorded for approximately 90% of them. Of the sample, around 2% falls within the top ten clones.

In Seattle, one collaborating source enrolled patients while the infection was active and tracked those patients longitudinally over the course of disease. Whole blood was collected in K2EDTA tubes by collaborating institutions according to the institutions' own protocols. For TCRbeta analysis, collaborators shipped samples in one of three forms: frozen whole blood, isolated PBMCs, or DNA extracted from either of those sample types. CDR3 length: 12 amino acids, cysteine to phenylalanine. This entry keeps only the CDR3 DNA: 36 bases, framed from base 1. Here V drops 10 bases and J drops 8 bases, and the junction holds 10 bases not matched to any gene. The germline V gene yields MRHNA for CDR1 and SNTAGT for CDR2. On this clone itself: Its antigen target is currently unknown. The record has no base qualities; no much larger clone is one base away.

The TCR sequence derives from a man between 50 and 59 years old with COVID-19, enrolled during active disease. Sequenced material: peripheral blood. The chain employs TRBV6-4 and TRBJ1-2; 7 bases in the junction line up with TRBD1. In nucleotides, the sequence is TGTGCCACTCGGGACAGACAAGCGGGCTACACCTTC. Its protein product is CATRDRQAGYTF.